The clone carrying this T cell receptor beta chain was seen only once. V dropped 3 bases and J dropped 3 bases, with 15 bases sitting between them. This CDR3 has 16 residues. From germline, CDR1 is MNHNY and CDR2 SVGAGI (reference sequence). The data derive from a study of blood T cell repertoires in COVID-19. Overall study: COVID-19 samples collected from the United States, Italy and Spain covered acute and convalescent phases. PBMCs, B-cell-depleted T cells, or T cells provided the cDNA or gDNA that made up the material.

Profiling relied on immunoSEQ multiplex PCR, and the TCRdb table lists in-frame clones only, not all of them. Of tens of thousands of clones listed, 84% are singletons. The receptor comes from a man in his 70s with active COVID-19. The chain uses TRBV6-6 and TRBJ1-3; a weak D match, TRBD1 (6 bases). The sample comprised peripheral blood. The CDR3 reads CASSYFTGTLGNTIYF. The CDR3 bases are TGTGCCAGCAGTTATTTCACCGGGACACTTGGAAACACCATATATTTT.